The 10 T cell receptor beta chains presented below share a single source sample, sequenced in a study of blood T cell repertoires in COVID-19. Assay used: immunoSEQ multiplex PCR; TCRdb lists only in-frame clones, some missing. The sample has 200,000 to 300,000 clones, approximately 80% seen once. The material sequenced was peripheral blood. The receptors originated from a man aged 35-49 years who had recovered from COVID-19.

This clone was seen a handful of times. In the same sample, other DNA sequences code for this CDR3. In DNA, the CDR3 is TGTGCCAGCAGCGCTGGGACAGGAACTGAAGCTTTCTTT. Protein: CASSAGTGTEAFF. This chain links TRBV9 with TRBJ1-1; 8 bases map to TRBD1. CDR1 and CDR2 (germline): SGDLS, YYNGEE. There are 13 residues in the CDR3. V lost 3 bases, J lost 5 bases, and 3 bases stayed unmatched.

V gene TRBV9 combines with J gene TRBJ2-1; 7 bases align to TRBD1. The germline V gene encodes CDR1 SGDLS and CDR2 YYNGEE. The V gene end was trimmed by 4 bases and the J gene end by 3 bases; junction bases not matched to a gene: 7. The CDR3 totals 15 residues. DNA of the CDR3: TGTGCCAGCAGCCCGTCAGGGGGTAACTACAATGAGCAGTTCTTC. Its translation: CASSPSGGNYNEQFF.

In its sample, this clone was seen a few times. The chain links TRBV7-9 to TRBJ2-1; D gene ambiguous. This CDR3 has 14 amino acids. From germline, CDR1 is SEHNR and CDR2 FQNEAQ (reference sequence). Trimming left V 2 bases short and J 3 bases short, with 8 bases between. CDR3 residues: CASSLRYSYNEQFF. The CDR3 DNA is TGTGCCAGCAGCTTACGGTACAGCTACAATGAGCAGTTCTTC.

The chain joins TRBV18 to TRBJ1-2; TRBD1 aligns across 9 bases. Germline trimming cut 3 bases from V and 4 bases from J; bases unmatched to any gene: 6. Germline CDR1 reads KGHSH; CDR2 reads LQKENI. This CDR3 region has 15 residues. The CDR3 DNA follows: TGTGCCAGCTCACCGGGGACAGGGATCGGCTATGGCTACACCTTC. This encodes CASSPGTGIGYGYTF.

This chain joins TRBV7-9 and TRBJ2-3, with D perhaps matching TRBD1 (6 bases). V was shortened by 5 bases and J by 1 base, with 13 bases between the two germline ends. Germline loops: CDR1 SEHNR, CDR2 FQNEAQ (reference sequence). CDR3 length: 15 residues. CDR3 loop: CASSIQTGGTDTQYF. CDR3 nucleotides: TGTGCCAGCAGCATCCAGACAGGAGGCACAGATACGCAGTATTTT.

This rearrangement joins TRBV5-1 to TRBJ1-2, with 9 bases lining up with TRBD1. CDR3 length: 14 amino acids. With 4 bases clipped from V and 4 bases from J, the junction kept 5 bases outside the gene matches. The germline V gene has CDR1 SGHRS and CDR2 YFSETQ. DNA of the CDR3: TGCGCCAGCAGCCTGACAGGGGGAAGCTATGGCTACACCTTC. Translation gives CASSLTGGSYGYTF.

The chain couples TRBV6-2 or TRBV6-3 to TRBJ1-1; 8 nucleotides agree with TRBD1. Germline V gene sequence: CDR1 MNHEY, CDR2 SVGEGT. The CDR3 has 15 residues. Trimming cost V 6 bases and J 3 bases; bases outside gene matches: 9. The CDR3 loop reads CASSDLYRGDTEAFF. The CDR3, as DNA: TGTGCCAGCAGCGACCTCTACAGGGGGGACACTGAAGCTTTCTTT.

The rearrangement uses TRBV3-1 (or the pseudogene TRBV3-2) and TRBJ1-2; 7 positions agree with TRBD1. The junction had 4 bases not matched to a gene; V was cut back by 3 bases and J by 3 bases. CDR1 is LGHDT, CDR2 YNNKEL, per germline (reference sequence). The CDR3 contains 14 residues. CDR3 in DNA: TGTGCCAGCAGCCATGTTGGGACAGACTATGGCTACACCTTC. Its protein product is CASSHVGTDYGYTF.

This sequence joins TRBV12-3 or TRBV12-4 and TRBJ2-1; maybe TRBD1 (5 bases). V was pared by 2 bases and J by 7 bases, with 6 bases between. The CDR3 totals 12 residues. The CDR3 DNA follows: TGTGCCAGCAGTTTATCAGGGAATGAGCAGTTCTTC. Encoded protein: CASSLSGNEQFF.

The chain combines TRBV29-1 with TRBJ1-2; 9 bases align to TRBD1. The V segment lost 7 bases and the J segment 6 bases; nucleotides outside the gene matches: 9. The germline V gene encodes CDR1 SQVTM and CDR2 ANQGSEA. The CDR3 runs to 13 residues. This CDR3 reads CSAADRGLDGYTF. In DNA form, the CDR3 reads TGCAGCGCCGCGGACAGGGGTTTAGATGGCTACACCTTC.